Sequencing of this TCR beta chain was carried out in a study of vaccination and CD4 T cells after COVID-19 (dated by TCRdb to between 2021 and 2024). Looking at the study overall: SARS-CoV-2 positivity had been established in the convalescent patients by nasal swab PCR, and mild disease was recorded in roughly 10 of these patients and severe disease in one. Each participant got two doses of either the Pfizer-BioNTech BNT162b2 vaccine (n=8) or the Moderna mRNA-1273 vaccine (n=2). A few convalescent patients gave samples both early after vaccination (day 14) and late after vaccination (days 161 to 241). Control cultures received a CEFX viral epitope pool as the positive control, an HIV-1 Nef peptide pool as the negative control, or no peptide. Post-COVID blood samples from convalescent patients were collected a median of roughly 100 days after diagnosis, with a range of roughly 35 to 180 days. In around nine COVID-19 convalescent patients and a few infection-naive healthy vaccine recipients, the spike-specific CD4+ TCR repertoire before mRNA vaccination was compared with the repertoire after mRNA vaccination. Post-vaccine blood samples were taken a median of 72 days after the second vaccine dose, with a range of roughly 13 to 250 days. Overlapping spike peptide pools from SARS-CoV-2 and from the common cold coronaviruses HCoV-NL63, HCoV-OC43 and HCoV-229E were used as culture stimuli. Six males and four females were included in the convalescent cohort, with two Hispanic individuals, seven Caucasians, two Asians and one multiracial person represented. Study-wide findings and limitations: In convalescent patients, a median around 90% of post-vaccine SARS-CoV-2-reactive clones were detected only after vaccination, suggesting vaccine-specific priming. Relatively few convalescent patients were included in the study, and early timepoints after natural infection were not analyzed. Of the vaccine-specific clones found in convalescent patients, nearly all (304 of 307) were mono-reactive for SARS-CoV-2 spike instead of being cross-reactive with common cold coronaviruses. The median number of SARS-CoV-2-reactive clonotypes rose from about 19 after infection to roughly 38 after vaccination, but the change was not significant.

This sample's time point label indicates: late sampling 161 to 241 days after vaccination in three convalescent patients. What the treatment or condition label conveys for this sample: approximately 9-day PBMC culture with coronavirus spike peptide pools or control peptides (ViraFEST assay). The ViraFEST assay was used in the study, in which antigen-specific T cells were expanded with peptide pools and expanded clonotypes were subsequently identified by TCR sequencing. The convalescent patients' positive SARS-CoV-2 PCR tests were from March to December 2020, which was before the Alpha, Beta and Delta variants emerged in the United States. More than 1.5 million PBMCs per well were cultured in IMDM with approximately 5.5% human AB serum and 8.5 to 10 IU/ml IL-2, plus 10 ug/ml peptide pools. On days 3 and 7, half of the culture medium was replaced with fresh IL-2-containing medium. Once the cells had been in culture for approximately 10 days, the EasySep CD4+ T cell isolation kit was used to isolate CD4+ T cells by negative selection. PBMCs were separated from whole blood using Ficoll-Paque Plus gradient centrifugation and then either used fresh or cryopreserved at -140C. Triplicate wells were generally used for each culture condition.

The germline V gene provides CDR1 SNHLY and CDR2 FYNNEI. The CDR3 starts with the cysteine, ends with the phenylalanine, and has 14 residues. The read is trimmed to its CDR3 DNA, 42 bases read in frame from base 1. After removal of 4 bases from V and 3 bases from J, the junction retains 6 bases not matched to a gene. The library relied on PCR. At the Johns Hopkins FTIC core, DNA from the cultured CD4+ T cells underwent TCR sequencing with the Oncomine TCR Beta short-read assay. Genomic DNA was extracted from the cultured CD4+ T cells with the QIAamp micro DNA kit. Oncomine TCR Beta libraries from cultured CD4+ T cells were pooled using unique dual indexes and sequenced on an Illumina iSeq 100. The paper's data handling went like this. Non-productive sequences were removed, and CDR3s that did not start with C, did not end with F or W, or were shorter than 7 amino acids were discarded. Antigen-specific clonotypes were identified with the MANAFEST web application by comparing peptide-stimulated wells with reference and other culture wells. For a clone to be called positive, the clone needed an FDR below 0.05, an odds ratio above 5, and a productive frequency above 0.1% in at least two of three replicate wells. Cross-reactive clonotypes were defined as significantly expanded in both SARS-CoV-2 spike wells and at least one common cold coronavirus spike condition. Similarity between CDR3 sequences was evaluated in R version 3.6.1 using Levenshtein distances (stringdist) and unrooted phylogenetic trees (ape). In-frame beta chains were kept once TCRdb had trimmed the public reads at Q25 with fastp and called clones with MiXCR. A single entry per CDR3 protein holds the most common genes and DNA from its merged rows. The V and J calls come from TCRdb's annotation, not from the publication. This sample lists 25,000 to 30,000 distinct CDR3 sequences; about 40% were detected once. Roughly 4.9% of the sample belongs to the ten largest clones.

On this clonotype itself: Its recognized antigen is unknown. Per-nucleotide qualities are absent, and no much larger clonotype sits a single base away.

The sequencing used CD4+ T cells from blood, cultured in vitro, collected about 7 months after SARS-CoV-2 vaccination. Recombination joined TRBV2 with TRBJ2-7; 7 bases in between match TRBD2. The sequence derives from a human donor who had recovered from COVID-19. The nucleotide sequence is TGTGCCAGCAGTGTCCCTAGCGGATACTACGAGCAGTACTTC. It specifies CASSVPSGYYEQYF.